This T cell receptor beta chain was captured in a study of T cells in Graves' hyperthyroidism and ophthalmopathy. TCR beta CDR3 regions were amplified from RNA transcripts. TCR CDR3 underwent first-round RT-PCR with the HTBI primer set. TCRdb passed the multiplex PCR reads through MiXCR, listing each CDR3 protein once. The data contain 800,000 or so distinct CDR3 sequences, more than 30% of them singletons. This clonotype has more than one count but fewer than ten. The specimen sequenced was blood. This clonotype was obtained from a man aged 18 to 29 with Graves' hyperthyroidism.

The CDR3: CASSMTEVGTEAFF. CDR3 bases: TGTGCCAGCAGCATGACAGAGGTAGGAACTGAAGCTTTCTTT. The chain links TRBV5-6 to TRBJ1-1; D possibly corresponds to TRBD1 (5 bases). Germline loops: CDR1 SGHDT, CDR2 YYEEEE. V gave up 4 bases and J gave up 5 bases, with 15 bases separating them. CDR3 length: 14 residues.